This is a list of T cell receptor beta chains from one sample in a study of cytomegalovirus exposure and HLA in healthy donors. The method was immunoSEQ multiplex PCR; TCRdb's version includes in-frame clones alone and lacks a portion of them. The top ten hold 0.92% of the sample, which has around 300,000 clones, around nine tenths seen once. Sequencing was performed on PBMCs. These receptors all come from a woman aged 18-35 years in good health and CMV-seronegative. Both conserved end residues are part of each CDR3. A D gene is named only where the DNA matches it firmly. Expanded clones are given a class, and other clones once, few, many or no size at all.

V	J	D	size	DNA	CDR3
TRBV9	TRBJ2-1	TRBD2	NA	TGTGCCAGCCCCTACGGGGGGTCCTACAATGAGCAGTTCTTC	CASPYGGSYNEQFF
TRBV5-1	TRBJ2-7	TRBD2	NA	TGCGCCAGCAGCGGTACTAGCGGGAACTACGAGCAGTACTTC	CASSGTSGNYEQYF
TRBV25-1	TRBJ1-1	TRBD1	NA	TGTGCCAGCAGTGCCTCAACCTTACAGGGGCTCACTGAAGCTTTCTTT	CASSASTLQGLTEAFF
TRBV20-1	TRBJ2-7	NA	once	TGCAGTGCTAGTTCCACCTACGAGCAGTACTTC	CSASSTYEQYF
TRBV6-1	TRBJ1-1	TRBD1	NA	TGTGCCACCCACCCGTCAGGGGGTGGGTTCACTGAAGCTTTCTTT	CATHPSGGGFTEAFF
TRBV25-1	TRBJ1-4	NA	few	TGTGCCAGCAGTGTCAGGGATGAAAAACTGTTTTTT	CASSVRDEKLFF
TRBV19	TRBJ1-1	NA	NA	TGTGCCAGTACCGTTTCTGGGGGCGCCTTAGGCACTGAAGCTTTCTTT	CASTVSGGALGTEAFF
TRBV18	TRBJ1-2	NA	NA	TGTGCCAGCTCTCCCCCAGGGTACGATGGCTACACCTTC	CASSPPGYDGYTF
TRBV18	TRBJ1-5	TRBD1	NA	TGTGCCAGCTCAACAGACAGGGGCAATCAGCCCCAGCATTTT	CASSTDRGNQPQHF
TRBV18	TRBJ2-6	NA	NA	TGTGCCAGCTCACCGGGGCAGGCTGGGGCCAACGTCCTGACTTTC	CASSPGQAGANVLTF
TRBV28	TRBJ2-7	NA	NA	TGTGCCAGCAGGTTCGATAGCTCCTACGAGCAGTACTTC	CASRFDSSYEQYF
TRBV27	TRBJ1-1	TRBD1	NA	TGTGCCAGCAGTTTACCAGGGGGTAAGACTGAAGCTTTCTTT	CASSLPGGKTEAFF
TRBV30	TRBJ1-2	NA	few	TGTGCCTGGAGTGCAGTCTATGGCTACACCTTC	CAWSAVYGYTF
TRBV9	TRBJ1-2	TRBD1	NA	TGTGCCAGCAAGGCAGGGGGTGGCTACACCTTC	CASKAGGGYTF
TRBV5-1	TRBJ2-1	NA	NA	TGCGCCAGCAGCTTGGGGGGGCGGTTTCTAGGAGGTCCCAATGAGCAGTTCTTC	CASSLGGRFLGGPNEQFF
TRBV9	TRBJ2-2	TRBD1	NA	TGTGCCAGCAGCCCCAGACAGGGGCATACCGGGGAGCTGTTTTTT	CASSPRQGHTGELFF
TRBV9	TRBJ1-4	TRBD1	NA	TGTGCCAGCAGCACAAACCACGGACAGGGAGGCGAAAAACTGTTTTTT	CASSTNHGQGGEKLFF
TRBV9	TRBJ1-3	TRBD1	NA	TGTGCCAGCAGCGGCACTACAGGGGTCGCTGGAAACACCATATATTTT	CASSGTTGVAGNTIYF
TRBV7-3	TRBJ2-2	NA	NA	TGTGCCACCTCGCCGGGACTCTCGAACACCGGGGAGCTGTTTTTT	CATSPGLSNTGELFF
TRBV6-5	TRBJ1-5	NA	NA	TGTGCCAGCAGTAACGGAGGAAATCAGCCCCAGCATTTT	CASSNGGNQPQHF
TRBV5-4	TRBJ1-4	NA	NA	TGTGCCAGCAGCTTAGGGGTCATTAATGAAAAACTGTTTTTT	CASSLGVINEKLFF
TRBV29-1	TRBJ1-2	TRBD1	NA	TGCAGCGTTGAAACCTGGACAGGGTTCTATGGCTACACCTTC	CSVETWTGFYGYTF
TRBV5-6	TRBJ1-2	NA	NA	TGTGCCAGCAGCACGGGCAGGGGATTGGATGGCTACACCTTC	CASSTGRGLDGYTF
TRBV19	TRBJ2-3	TRBD1	NA	TGTGCCAGTAGTCGGACAGGGGACCGAGATACGCAGTATTTT	CASSRTGDRDTQYF
TRBV4-3	TRBJ1-1	NA	NA	TGCGCCAGCAGCCAAGATCGGGGCGGGATGAATACTGAAGCTTTCTTT	CASSQDRGGMNTEAFF
TRBV28	TRBJ1-5	TRBD1	NA	TGTGCCAGCAGTTTGACAGGGCCGGGCCAGCCCCAGCATTTT	CASSLTGPGQPQHF
TRBV14	TRBJ2-7	NA	NA	TGTGCCAGCAGCCAAGGTCTTCGGGAGCAGTACTTC	CASSQGLREQYF
TRBV7-9	TRBJ2-5	NA	NA	TGTGCCAGCAGCCGACAGAACCAAGAGACCCAGTACTTC	CASSRQNQETQYF
TRBV6-1	TRBJ2-2	TRBD2	NA	TGTGCCAGCATTCAAAGGCTAGCGGGAGTTGGGGAGCTGTTTTTT	CASIQRLAGVGELFF
TRBV12-5	TRBJ2-3	NA	NA	TGTGCTAGTGGCGGGGTGACCGACCGAACTAGCACAGATACGCAGTATTTT	CASGGVTDRTSTDTQYF
TRBV28	TRBJ2-2	TRBD2	NA	TGTGCCAGCAGTTTAGCGGGAGGGCCTAACACCGGGGAGCTGTTTTTT	CASSLAGGPNTGELFF
TRBV19	TRBJ2-5	TRBD2	NA	TGTGCCAGTAGTATTTTGACTAGCGGGTACCAAGAGACCCAGTACTTC	CASSILTSGYQETQYF
TRBV9	TRBJ2-5	NA	NA	TGTGCCAGCAGCGTAGCTCCGGCAGGCTCGTTCCAAGAGACCCAGTACTTC	CASSVAPAGSFQETQYF
TRBV9	TRBJ1-3	NA	NA	TGTGCCAGCAGCGTAGGCGGGGAACACCAAAACACCATATATTTT	CASSVGGEHQNTIYF
TRBV9	TRBJ2-3	TRBD2	NA	TGTGCCAGCAGCGTAACCGGGACTAGTCCCGATACGCAGTATTTT	CASSVTGTSPDTQYF
TRBV4-1	TRBJ2-7	NA	NA	TGCGCCAGCACCGGAATTGACAGCTACGAGCAGTACTTC	CASTGIDSYEQYF
TRBV28	TRBJ2-1	NA	NA	TGTGCCAGCAGTTCTTCCCGCGGTCCCCCTACAGGGGAGCAGTTCTTC	CASSSSRGPPTGEQFF